These T cell receptor beta chains were read from a single sample in a study of T cell repertoires in cytomegalovirus infection. TCRdb processed the reads anew with MiXCR; each CDR3 protein has one entry. The sample includes approximately 770,000 distinct CDR3 sequences, around 29% of them seen just once. No antigens are known for them. Sequencing was performed on cultured CD8+ T cells from PBMCs, taken from culture after CMV antigen stimulation. The receptors originated from a human donor in good health (CMV status not recorded). Some clones in this sample may be carry-over from other donors' samples. The CDR3 runs from the conserved cysteine through the conserved F or W. Each record gives: D gene, clone size, J gene, CDR3 length, V gene, CDR3 protein, CDR3 DNA. D genes are given only for firm matches. Clone size is not always given. Where it is, it says once, few, many or a class for expanded clones.

TRBD1	.	TRBJ1-5	16	TRBV5-1	CASSLDGTGGNQPQHF	TGCGCCAGCAGCTTGGACGGGACAGGAGGCAATCAGCCCCAGCATTTT
TRBD1	.	TRBJ2-1	14	TRBV6-2/TRBV6-3	CASSYGDRSNEQFF	TGTGCCAGCAGTTATGGGGACAGGAGCAATGAGCAGTTCTTC
.	.	TRBJ1-2	14	TRBV19	CASSRRRRDYGYTF	TGTGCCAGTAGTCGCAGAAGAAGGGACTATGGCTACACCTTC
.	many	TRBJ1-1	14	TRBV7-9	CASSLAAGANEAFF	TGTGCCAGCAGCTTAGCCGCGGGGGCCAATGAAGCTTTCTTT
.	few	TRBJ1-2	14	TRBV5-5	CASSLPGANYGYTF	TGTGCCAGCAGCTTGCCTGGAGCAAACTATGGCTACACCTTC
.	.	TRBJ2-2	15	TRBV7-6	CASSSQGPNTGELFF	TGTGCTAGCAGCTCACAGGGACCGAACACCGGGGAGCTGTTTTTT
.	.	TRBJ2-1	14	TRBV12-3/TRBV12-4	CASSVLGPDNEQFF	TGTGCCAGCAGCGTCCTGGGCCCCGACAATGAGCAGTTCTTC
.	few	TRBJ2-4	14	TRBV2	CASRGQLAKNIQYF	TGTGCCAGCAGAGGACAGCTAGCCAAAAACATTCAGTACTTC
.	few	TRBJ2-5	16	TRBV7-9	CASNSYLFGGKETQYF	TGTGCCAGCAACTCCTACCTGTTTGGCGGGAAAGAGACCCAGTACTTC
.	once	TRBJ1-6	14	TRBV7-4	CASSLVLGNSPLHF	TGTGCCAGCAGCTTAGTATTGGGGAATTCACCCCTCCACTTT
TRBD1	few	TRBJ2-1	17	TRBV28	CASTHPGQGGSYNEQFF	TGTGCCAGCACCCACCCCGGACAGGGAGGATCCTACAATGAGCAGTTCTTC
.	.	TRBJ2-7	13	TRBV10-3	CAIRGDRAYEQYF	TGTGCCATCAGGGGGGACCGAGCCTACGAGCAGTACTTC
TRBD2	.	TRBJ2-1	17	TRBV11-2	CASSLGKPLAGGNEQFF	TGTGCCAGCAGCTTAGGAAAGCCGCTAGCGGGGGGGAATGAGCAGTTCTTC
TRBD2	.	TRBJ2-2	19	TRBV4-1	CASSQTEIAGMANTGELFF	TGCGCCAGCAGCCAAACGGAAATAGCGGGGATGGCGAACACCGGGGAGCTGTTTTTT
.	many	TRBJ2-1	14	TRBV7-6	CASSLAADYNEQFF	TGTGCCAGCAGCTTAGCGGCGGACTACAATGAGCAGTTCTTC
.	few	TRBJ2-1	11	TRBV12-3/TRBV12-4	CASSLGQGSIF	TGTGCCAGCAGTTTAGGTCAGGGGTCAATCTTC
.	.	TRBJ1-3	15	TRBV2	CAVGVPVFSGNTIYF	TGTGCCGTCGGGGTTCCCGTATTTTCTGGAAACACCATATATTTT
.	.	TRBJ1-3	15	TRBV7-2	CASSSTGLSGNTIYF	TGTGCCAGCAGCTCAACAGGTCTCTCTGGAAACACCATATATTTT
TRBD1	.	TRBJ2-1	15	TRBV10-1	CASSPGQASNNEQFF	TGCGCCAGTTCACCGGGACAGGCCTCTAACAATGAGCAGTTCTTC
.	.	TRBJ1-2	12	TRBV12-5	CASGLVPYGYTF	TGTGCTAGTGGTTTGGTACCTTATGGCTACACCTTC
.	few	TRBJ1-2	14	TRBV6-1	CASRSRGDNYGYTF	TGTGCCAGCAGGAGTCGGGGGGATAACTATGGCTACACCTTC
.	few	TRBJ2-1	16	TRBV7-6	CASSLGTAGSYNEQFF	TGTGCCAGCAGCCTCGGGACAGCGGGCAGTTACAATGAGCAGTTCTTC
.	.	TRBJ1-1	17	TRBV6-1	CASSPFRTARLNTEAFF	TGTGCCAGCAGTCCCTTCCGGACAGCGAGGTTGAACACTGAAGCTTTCTTT
.	.	TRBJ1-5	16	TRBV10-3	CATNPGLGNSNQPQHF	TGTGCCACCAATCCAGGGTTGGGGAATAGCAATCAGCCCCAGCATTTT
TRBD2	.	TRBJ2-1	18	TRBV27	CASSPVASGARFYNEQFF	TGTGCCAGCAGTCCCGTGGCTAGCGGGGCACGATTCTACAATGAGCAGTTCTTC
TRBD1	.	TRBJ2-3	15	TRBV6-6	CASSDPGQLTDTQYF	TGTGCCAGCAGTGATCCGGGACAGTTAACAGATACGCAGTATTTT
.	few	TRBJ1-2	14	TRBV7-9	CASTKEGSGYGYTF	TGTGCCAGCACCAAAGAAGGGTCCGGCTATGGCTACACCTTC
.	.	TRBJ1-5	13	TRBV20-1	CSAGTLSNQPQHF	TGCAGTGCCGGCACCCTTAGCAATCAGCCCCAGCATTTT
.	.	TRBJ1-2	13	TRBV19	CARTGGADYGYTF	TGTGCCCGAACCGGGGGCGCAGACTATGGCTACACCTTC
.	few	TRBJ1-6	17	TRBV6-1	CASSEARGALYNSPLHF	TGTGCCAGCAGTGAAGCTCGGGGGGCACTTTATAATTCACCCCTCCACTTT
.	few	TRBJ1-6	15	TRBV6-1	CASILEGGGNSPLHF	TGTGCCAGCATCCTGGAGGGGGGGGGTAATTCACCCCTCCACTTT